This T cell receptor beta chain was retrieved from a study of T cells in Graves' hyperthyroidism and ophthalmopathy. Study-level findings and limits: Clonotypes that were expanded in thyroid above 0.001 mostly appeared in blood too.

Amplified TCR beta CDR3 regions derived from RNA transcripts. A set of HTBI primers served as the primers for a first-round RT-PCR of the TCR CDR3. Each CDR3 protein gets one entry after TCRdb re-called the multiplex PCR reads with MiXCR. This sample has approximately 710,000 distinct CDR3 sequences; roughly 17% occur once, and the top ten carry 15% to 17%. The germline V gene encodes CDR1 SGHTA and CDR2 FQGTGA. The V end was cut by 5 bases, the J end by 5 bases, with 25 bases between. The CDR3 has 18 residues. Graves' hyperthyroidism is called stable when ophthalmopathy does not progress within 18 months. As concerns this clonotype: Antigen: not known. A much larger clone sits a single nucleotide away, making a read error possible. The conserved final phenylalanine or tryptophan is absent from the CDR3, which likely points to a read error.

Material: blood. The chain combines TRBV7-3 with TRBJ2-1; D may match TRBD1 or TRBD2 (5 bases each). The clonotype was recovered from a man in his forties or fifties with Graves' hyperthyroidism. CDR3 bases: TGTGCCAGCAGCCCCCTTCCCCCCGGGACGGAACACCACAATGAGCAGTTCGTC. This sequence encodes CASSPLPPGTEHHNEQFV.